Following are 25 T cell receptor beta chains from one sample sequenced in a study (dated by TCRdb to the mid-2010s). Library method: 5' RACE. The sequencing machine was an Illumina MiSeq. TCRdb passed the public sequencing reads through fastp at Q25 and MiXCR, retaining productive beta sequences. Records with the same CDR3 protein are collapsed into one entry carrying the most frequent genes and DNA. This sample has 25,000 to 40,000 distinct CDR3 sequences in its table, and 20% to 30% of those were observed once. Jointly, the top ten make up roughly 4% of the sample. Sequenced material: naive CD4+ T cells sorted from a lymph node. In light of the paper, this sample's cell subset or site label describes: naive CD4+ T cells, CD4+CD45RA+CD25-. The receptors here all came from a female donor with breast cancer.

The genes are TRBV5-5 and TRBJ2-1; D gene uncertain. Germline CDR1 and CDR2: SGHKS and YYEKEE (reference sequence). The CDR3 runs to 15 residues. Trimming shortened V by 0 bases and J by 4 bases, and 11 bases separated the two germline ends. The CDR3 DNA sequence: TGTGCCAGCAGCTTGGTACAGACCAAGTACAATGAGCAGTTCTTC. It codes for CASSLVQTKYNEQFF.

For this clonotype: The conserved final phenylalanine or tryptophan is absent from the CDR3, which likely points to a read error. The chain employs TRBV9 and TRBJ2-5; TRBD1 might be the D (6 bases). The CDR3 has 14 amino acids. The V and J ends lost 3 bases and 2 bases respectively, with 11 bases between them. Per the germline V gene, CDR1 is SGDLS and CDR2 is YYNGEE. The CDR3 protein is CASSAYGQQETQYI. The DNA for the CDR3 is TGTGCCAGCAGCGCTTACGGACAGCAAGAGACCCAGTACATC.

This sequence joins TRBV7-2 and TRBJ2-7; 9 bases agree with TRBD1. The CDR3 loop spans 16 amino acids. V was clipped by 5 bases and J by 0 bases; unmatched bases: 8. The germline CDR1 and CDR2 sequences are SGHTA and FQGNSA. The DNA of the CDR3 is TGTGCCAGCAGCAAAGGACAGGGGCGGACCTCCTACGAGCAGTACTTC. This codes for CASSKGQGRTSYEQYF. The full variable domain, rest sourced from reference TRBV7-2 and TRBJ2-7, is GAGVSQSPSNKVTEKGKDVELRCDPISGHTALYWYRQSLGQGLEFLIYFQGNSAPDKSGLPSDRFSAERTGGSVSTLTIQRTQQEDSAVYLCASSKGQGRTSYEQYFGPGTRLTVT.

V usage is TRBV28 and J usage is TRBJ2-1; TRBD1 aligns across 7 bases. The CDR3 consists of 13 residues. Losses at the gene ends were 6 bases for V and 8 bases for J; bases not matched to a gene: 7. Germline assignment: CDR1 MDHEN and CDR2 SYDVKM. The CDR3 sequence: CASRRQGWDEQFF. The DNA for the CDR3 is TGTGCCAGCAGACGACAGGGTTGGGATGAGCAGTTCTTC.

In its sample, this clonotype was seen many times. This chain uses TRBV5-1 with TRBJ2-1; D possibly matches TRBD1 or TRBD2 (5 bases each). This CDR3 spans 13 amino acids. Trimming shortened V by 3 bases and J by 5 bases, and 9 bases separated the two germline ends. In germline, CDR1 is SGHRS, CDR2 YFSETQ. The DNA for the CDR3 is TGCGCCAGCAGCTGGGACCGTCACAATGAGCAGTTCTTC. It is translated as CASSWDRHNEQFF.

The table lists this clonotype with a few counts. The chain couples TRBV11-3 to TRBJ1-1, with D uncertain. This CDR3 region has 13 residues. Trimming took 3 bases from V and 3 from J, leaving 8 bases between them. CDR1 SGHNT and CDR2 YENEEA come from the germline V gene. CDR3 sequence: CASSFREYTEAFF. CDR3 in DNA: TGTGCCAGCAGCTTCCGGGAATACACTGAAGCTTTCTTT.

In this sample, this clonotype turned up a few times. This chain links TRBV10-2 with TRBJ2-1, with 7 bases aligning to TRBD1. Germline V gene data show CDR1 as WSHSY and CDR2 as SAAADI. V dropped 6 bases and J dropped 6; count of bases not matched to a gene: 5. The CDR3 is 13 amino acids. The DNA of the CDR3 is TGCGCCAGCAGGGTGGGACAGCCCAATGAGCAGTTCTTC. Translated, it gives CASRVGQPNEQFF.

The CDR3 DNA sequence: TGTGCCAGCAGCTTCAACAGGGAGGGGGAAAAACTGTTTTTT. Its translation is CASSFNREGEKLFF. The genes are TRBV5-4 and TRBJ1-4, with D possibly TRBD1 on 6 matching bases. V was trimmed by 2 bases and J by 8 bases, leaving 13 bases between them. CDR3 length: 14 amino acids. Per germline, CDR1 SGHNT and CDR2 YYREEE (reference sequence).

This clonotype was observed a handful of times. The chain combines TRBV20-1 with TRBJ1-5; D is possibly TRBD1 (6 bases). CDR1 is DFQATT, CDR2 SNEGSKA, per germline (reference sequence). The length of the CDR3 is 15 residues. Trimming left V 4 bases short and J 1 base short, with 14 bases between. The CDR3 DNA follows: TGCAGTGCTACCGAGGGGGGGCTGAGCAATCAGCCCCAGCATTTT. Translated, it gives CSATEGGLSNQPQHF.

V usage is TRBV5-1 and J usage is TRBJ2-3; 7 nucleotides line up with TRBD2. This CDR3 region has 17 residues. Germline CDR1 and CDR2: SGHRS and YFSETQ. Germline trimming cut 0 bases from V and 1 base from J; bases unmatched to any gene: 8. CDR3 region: CASSLATSPTRTDTQYF. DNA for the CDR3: TGCGCCAGCAGCTTGGCGACTAGCCCTACCCGCACAGATACGCAGTATTTT.

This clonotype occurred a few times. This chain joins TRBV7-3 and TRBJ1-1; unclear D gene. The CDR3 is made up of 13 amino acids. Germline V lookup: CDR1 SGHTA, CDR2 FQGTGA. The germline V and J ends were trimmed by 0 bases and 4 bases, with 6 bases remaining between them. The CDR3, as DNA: TGTGCCAGCAGCTTAACGTACGCCACTGAAGCTTTCTTT. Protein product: CASSLTYATEAFF.

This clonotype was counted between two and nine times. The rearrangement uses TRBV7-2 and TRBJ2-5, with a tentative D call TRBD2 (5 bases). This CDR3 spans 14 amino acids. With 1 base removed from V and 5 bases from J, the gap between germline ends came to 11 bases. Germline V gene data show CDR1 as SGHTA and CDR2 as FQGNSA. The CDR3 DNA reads TGTGCCAGCAGCTTAGAACTAGTCTCCGAGACCCAGTACTTC. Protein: CASSLELVSETQYF.

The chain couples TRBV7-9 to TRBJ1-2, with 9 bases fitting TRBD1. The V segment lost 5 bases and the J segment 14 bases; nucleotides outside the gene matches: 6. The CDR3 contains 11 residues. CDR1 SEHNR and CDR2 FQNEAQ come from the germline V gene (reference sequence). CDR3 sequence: CASSPGDRETF. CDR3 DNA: TGTGCCAGCAGCCCGGGGGACAGGGAGACCTTC.

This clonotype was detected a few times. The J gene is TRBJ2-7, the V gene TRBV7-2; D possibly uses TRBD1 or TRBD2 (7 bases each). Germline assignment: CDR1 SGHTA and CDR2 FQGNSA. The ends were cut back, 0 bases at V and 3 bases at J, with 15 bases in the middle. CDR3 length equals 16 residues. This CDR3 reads CASSLAQGGPLYEQYF. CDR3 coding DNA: TGTGCCAGCAGCTTAGCTCAGGGGGGGCCGCTCTACGAGCAGTACTTC.

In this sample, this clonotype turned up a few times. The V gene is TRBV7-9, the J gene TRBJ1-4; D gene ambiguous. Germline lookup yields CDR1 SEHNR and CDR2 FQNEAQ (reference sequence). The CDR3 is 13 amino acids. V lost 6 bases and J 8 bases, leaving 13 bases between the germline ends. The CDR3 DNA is TGTGCCAGCAGACACCCGCTTAGGGAAAAACTGTTTTTT. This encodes CASRHPLREKLFF.

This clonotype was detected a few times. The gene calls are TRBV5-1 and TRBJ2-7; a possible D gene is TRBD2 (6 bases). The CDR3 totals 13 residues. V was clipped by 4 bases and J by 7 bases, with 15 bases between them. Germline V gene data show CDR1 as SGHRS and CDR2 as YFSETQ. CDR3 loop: CASSRAGLEEQYF. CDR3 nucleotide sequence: TGCGCCAGCAGCCGGGCGGGGTTGGAAGAGCAGTACTTC.

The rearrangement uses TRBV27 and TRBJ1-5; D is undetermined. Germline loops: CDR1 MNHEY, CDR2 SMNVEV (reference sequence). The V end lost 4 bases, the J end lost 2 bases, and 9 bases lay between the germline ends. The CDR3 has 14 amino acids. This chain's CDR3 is CASSYGSGNQPQHF. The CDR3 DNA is TGTGCCAGCAGTTATGGGTCGGGCAATCAGCCCCAGCATTTT.

CDR3 sequence (DNA): TGTGCCAGCAGTCCTGGCGGGCCCACAGGGGGCGATGAAAAACTGTTTTTT. It codes for CASSPGGPTGGDEKLFF. The chain has TRBV7-9 and TRBJ1-4, with 9 bases that match TRBD1. V trimming: 6 bases; J trimming: 6 bases; junction bases outside the gene matches: 14. The germline CDR1 and CDR2 sequences are SEHNR and FQNEAQ (reference sequence). This CDR3 is built from 17 residues.

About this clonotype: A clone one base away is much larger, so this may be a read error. The DNA for the CDR3 is TGTGCCAGCATTGGGGGTCTCGGGACAGGTCACACCGGGGAGCTGTTTTTT. Protein: CASIGGLGTGHTGELFF. The chain employs TRBV27 and TRBJ2-2, with 8 bases fitting TRBD1. The CDR3 consists of 17 residues. From germline, CDR1 is MNHEY and CDR2 SMNVEV (reference sequence). The V and J ends lost 7 bases and 3 bases, in that order; junction bases with no gene match: 13.

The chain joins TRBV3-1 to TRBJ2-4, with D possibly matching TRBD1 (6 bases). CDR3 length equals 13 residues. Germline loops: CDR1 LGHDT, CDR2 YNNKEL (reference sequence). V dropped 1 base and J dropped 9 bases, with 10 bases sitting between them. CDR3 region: CASSQGGRSIQYF. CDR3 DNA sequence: TGTGCCAGCAGCCAAGGGGGGCGGAGCATTCAGTACTTC.

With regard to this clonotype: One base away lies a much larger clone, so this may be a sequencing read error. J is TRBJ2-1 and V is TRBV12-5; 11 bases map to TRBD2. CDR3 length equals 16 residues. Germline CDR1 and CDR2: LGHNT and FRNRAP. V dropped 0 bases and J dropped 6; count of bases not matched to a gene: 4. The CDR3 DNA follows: TGTGCTAGTGGTTTGGTCACTAGCGGGAGAGCCAATGAGCAGTTCTTC. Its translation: CASGLVTSGRANEQFF.

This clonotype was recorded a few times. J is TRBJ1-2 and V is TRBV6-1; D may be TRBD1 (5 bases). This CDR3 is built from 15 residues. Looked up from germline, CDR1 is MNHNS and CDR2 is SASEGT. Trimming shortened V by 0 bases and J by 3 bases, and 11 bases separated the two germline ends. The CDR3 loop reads CASSEAIEGYYGYTF. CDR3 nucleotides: TGTGCCAGCAGTGAAGCTATAGAGGGGTACTATGGCTACACCTTC.

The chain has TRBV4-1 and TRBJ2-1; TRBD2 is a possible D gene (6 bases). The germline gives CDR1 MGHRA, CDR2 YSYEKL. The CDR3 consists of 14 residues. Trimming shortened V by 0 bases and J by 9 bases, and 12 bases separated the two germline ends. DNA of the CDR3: TGCGCCAGCAGCCAAGAGTCGGCCGGGGGTGAGCAGTTCTTC. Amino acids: CASSQESAGGEQFF.

CDR3 coding DNA: TGTGCCAGCAGCTTAGATGGGGGGCGGGCTTTCTTT. Protein product: CASSLDGGRAFF. The chain combines TRBV7-8 with TRBJ1-1; tentatively, D is TRBD1 (6 bases). CDR3 length: 12 residues. Between the trimmed V and J ends, which lost 1 base and 11 bases, there was a span of 11 bases. Germline assignment: CDR1 SGHVS and CDR2 FQNEAQ.

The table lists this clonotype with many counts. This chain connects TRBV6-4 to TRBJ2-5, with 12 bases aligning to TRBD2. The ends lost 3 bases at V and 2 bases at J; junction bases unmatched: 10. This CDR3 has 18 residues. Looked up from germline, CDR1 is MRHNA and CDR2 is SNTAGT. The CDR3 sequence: CASSDRASGRESQETQYF. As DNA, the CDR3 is TGTGCCAGCAGTGATAGAGCTAGCGGGAGGGAGTCTCAAGAGACCCAGTACTTC.